This is a list of T cell receptor beta chains from one sample in a study of T cells in localized non-small cell lung cancer. TCRdb keeps only in-frame clones here, not all; method: immunoSEQ multiplex PCR. The sample consists of 35,000 to 45,000 clones, roughly 87% of them appearing once. The sequencing here drew on peripheral blood, taken before any cancer treatment. All receptors derive from a male donor aged 60 or over with stage III squamous cell lung carcinoma. CDR3s include the opening cysteine and the closing phenylalanine or tryptophan. The D gene is left open where the match is weak. Only some rows state a clone size, as once, few, many or a class for expanded clones.

length: 15; J: TRBJ1-1; V: TRBV9; D: .; size: .; CDR3: CASSVEGAAGAEAFF; DNA: TGTGCCAGCAGCGTAGAAGGTGCGGCAGGGGCTGAAGCTTTCTTT
length: 15; J: TRBJ2-1; V: TRBV10-3; D: TRBD1; size: .; CDR3: CATCRQGEVANEQFF; DNA: TGTGCCACTTGCCGACAGGGGGAAGTCGCCAATGAGCAGTTCTTC
length: 15; J: TRBJ2-7; V: TRBV6-1; D: TRBD1; size: .; CDR3: CASRPTGSRSYEQYF; DNA: TGTGCCAGCAGGCCGACAGGGAGTCGCTCCTACGAGCAGTACTTC
length: 15; J: TRBJ1-5; V: TRBV6-1; D: .; size: .; CDR3: CASSLQVPSNQPQHF; DNA: TGTGCCAGCAGCTTACAGGTGCCTAGCAATCAGCCCCAGCATTTT
length: 14; J: TRBJ2-7; V: TRBV30; D: .; size: once; CDR3: CAWSVEGGAYEQYF; DNA: TGTGCCTGGAGTGTTGAGGGGGGGGCCTACGAGCAGTACTTC
length: 14; J: TRBJ2-2; V: TRBV18; D: .; size: .; CDR3: CASSPEGAFGELFF; DNA: TGTGCCAGCTCACCCGAAGGGGCCTTCGGGGAGCTGTTTTTT
length: 14; J: TRBJ2-7; V: TRBV6-5; D: TRBD1; size: .; CDR3: CASRLRDRAYEQYF; DNA: TGTGCCAGCAGACTCCGGGACAGGGCCTACGAGCAGTACTTC
length: 15; J: TRBJ2-7; V: TRBV7-2; D: .; size: .; CDR3: CASSHQGSTSYEQYF; DNA: TGTGCCAGCAGCCACCAGGGGTCAACCTCCTACGAGCAGTACTTC
length: 14; J: TRBJ2-1; V: TRBV7-2; D: .; size: .; CDR3: CASSLIPAYNEQFF; DNA: TGTGCCAGCAGCTTAATCCCAGCTTACAATGAGCAGTTCTTC
length: 14; J: TRBJ2-7; V: TRBV27; D: TRBD2; size: .; CDR3: CASSLWGGSYEQYF; DNA: TGTGCCAGCAGTTTGTGGGGGGGCTCCTACGAGCAGTACTTC
length: 15; J: TRBJ1-1; V: TRBV6-1; D: .; size: once; CDR3: CASSEATIMNTEAFF; DNA: TGTGCCAGCAGTGAAGCGACAATTATGAACACTGAAGCTTTCTTT
length: 14; J: TRBJ2-1; V: TRBV19; D: .; size: .; CDR3: CASSIDPSSNEQFF; DNA: TGTGCCAGTAGTATAGACCCTAGCAGCAATGAGCAGTTCTTC
length: 15; J: TRBJ1-5; V: TRBV19; D: .; size: .; CDR3: CASRGEAASLRPQHF; DNA: TGTGCCAGTAGGGGCGAGGCAGCGAGCCTTAGGCCCCAGCATTTT
length: 17; J: TRBJ2-1; V: TRBV30; D: TRBD2; size: once; CDR3: CAWSGGTSGSSYNEQFF; DNA: TGTGCCTGGAGTGGAGGGACTAGCGGGAGCTCCTACAATGAGCAGTTCTTC
length: 12; J: TRBJ1-2; V: TRBV5-4; D: .; size: .; CDR3: CASSLDRDGYTF; DNA: TGTGCCAGCAGCTTGGACAGGGATGGCTACACCTTC
length: 17; J: TRBJ1-1; V: TRBV5-4; D: .; size: once; CDR3: CASSSGLGGTGNTEAFF; DNA: TGTGCCAGCAGCTCCGGGCTCGGGGGGACTGGAAACACTGAAGCTTTCTTT
length: 16; J: TRBJ1-5; V: TRBV2; D: TRBD1; size: .; CDR3: CASSYNRDRVRQPQHF; DNA: TGTGCCAGCAGTTACAACCGGGACAGGGTACGTCAGCCCCAGCATTTT
length: 15; J: TRBJ2-3; V: TRBV7-9; D: TRBD2; size: .; CDR3: CASSLAGVGPDTQYF; DNA: TGTGCCAGCAGTCTAGCGGGAGTAGGGCCAGATACGCAGTATTTT
length: 16; J: TRBJ2-7; V: TRBV11-2; D: .; size: few; CDR3: CASSLPPGTRFYEQYF; DNA: TGTGCCAGCAGCTTACCTCCCGGGACTCGTTTTTACGAGCAGTACTTC
length: 12; J: TRBJ2-1; V: TRBV30; D: .; size: .; CDR3: CAWKSVYNEQFF; DNA: TGTGCCTGGAAGTCCGTCTACAATGAGCAATTCTTC
length: 16; J: TRBJ2-1; V: TRBV11-2; D: TRBD1; size: .; CDR3: CASRNYRGSSYNEQFF; DNA: TGTGCCAGCAGAAACTACAGGGGTAGCTCCTACAATGAGCAGTTCTTC
length: 13; J: TRBJ1-2; V: TRBV11-2; D: .; size: .; CDR3: CASSSNSNYGYTF; DNA: TGTGCCAGCAGTTCAAACAGTAACTATGGCTACACCTTC
length: 14; J: TRBJ1-2; V: TRBV4-2; D: .; size: .; CDR3: CASSQDRQNYGYTF; DNA: TGTGCCAGCAGCCAGGATCGGCAGAACTATGGCTACACCTTC
length: 14; J: TRBJ2-2; V: TRBV2; D: TRBD1; size: .; CDR3: CASRGQANTGELFF; DNA: TGTGCCAGCAGGGGACAGGCGAACACCGGGGAGCTGTTTTTT
length: 15; J: TRBJ2-5; V: TRBV5-1; D: TRBD2; size: .; CDR3: CASSLALAGQETQYF; DNA: TGCGCCAGCAGCTTGGCTCTAGCGGGCCAAGAGACCCAGTACTTC
length: 14; J: TRBJ2-1; V: TRBV10-3; D: TRBD2; size: .; CDR3: CAIRRTSGDNEQFF; DNA: TGTGCCATCAGGCGGACTAGCGGGGACAATGAGCAGTTCTTC
length: 13; J: TRBJ2-1; V: TRBV7-2; D: TRBD2; size: .; CDR3: CASSWTRSGEQFF; DNA: TGTGCCAGCAGCTGGACTAGGTCAGGTGAGCAGTTCTTC
length: 16; J: TRBJ2-5; V: TRBV7-9; D: .; size: .; CDR3: CASSPRIGEKEETQYF; DNA: TGTGCCAGCAGCCCCCGGATAGGTGAAAAGGAAGAGACCCAGTACTTC